Shown below are 6 T cell receptor beta chains from a single sample sequenced in a study of cytomegalovirus exposure and HLA in healthy donors. The PCR employed 60 Vbeta primers together with 13 Jbeta primers. Sequenced by immunoSEQ multiplex PCR; TCRdb stores in-frame clones only, minus some. The data contain 150,000 to 200,000 clones, around 75% of them singletons. Sequencing was done on a sample of PBMCs. Source of these receptors: a woman aged 45-60 years in good health and CMV-seronegative.

This clone has a handful of counts. The chain combines TRBV28 with TRBJ2-1; 8 bases fit TRBD2. V was clipped by 5 bases and J by 7 bases; unmatched bases: 7. CDR3 length: 14 residues. Germline CDR1 reads MDHEN; CDR2 reads SYDVKM. CDR3 amino acids: CASSSGTRGNEQFF. The CDR3 DNA follows: TGTGCCAGCAGTAGCGGGACTAGGGGTAATGAGCAGTTCTTC. Full variable domain (outside the CDR3, taken from reference TRBV28 and TRBJ2-1): DVKVTQSSRYLVKRTGEKVFLECVQDMDHENMFWYRQDPGLGLRLIYFSYDVKMKEKGDIPEGYSVSREKKERFSLILESASTNQTSMYLCASSSGTRGNEQFFGPGTRLTVL.

This clone was picked up a small number of times. The rearrangement joins TRBV7-9 to TRBJ1-4; D uncertain. The CDR3 loop spans 16 amino acids. With 5 bases removed from V and 5 bases from J, the gap between germline ends came to 18 bases. Germline V gene data show CDR1 as SEHNR and CDR2 as FQNEAQ (reference sequence). The CDR3 nucleotides are TGTGCCAGCAGCATCAGGATGGGGAGAGAGAATGAAAAACTGTTTTTT. This codes for CASSIRMGRENEKLFF.

This chain uses TRBV9 with TRBJ1-6; tentative D call: TRBD1 (6 bases). The CDR3 spans 14 residues. Germline V gives CDR1 SGDLS, CDR2 YYNGEE. Trimming took off 1 base at V and 9 bases at J, with 11 bases between the two ends. The CDR3 region is CASSVKGVGSPLHF. The CDR3 coding sequence is TGTGCCAGCAGCGTAAAGGGGGTAGGTTCACCCCTCCACTTT. The variable domain in full, completed from reference TRBV9 and TRBJ1-6, reads DSGVTQTPKHLITATGQRVTLRCSPRSGDLSVYWYQQSLDQGLQFLIQYYNGEERAKGNILERFSAQQFPDLHSELNLSSLELGDSALYFCASSVKGVGSPLHFGNGTRLTVT.

This clone was seen once. The chain combines TRBV29-1 with TRBJ2-3, with a possible D match to TRBD1 (5 bases). V lost 5 bases, J lost 2 bases, and 14 bases lay in between. In germline, CDR1 is SQVTM, CDR2 ANQGSEA. The CDR3 length is 14 residues. CDR3 amino acids: CSVLVQATTDTQYF. The CDR3, as DNA: TGCAGCGTTCTTGTACAGGCTACCACAGATACGCAGTATTTT.

The V gene is TRBV5-6, the J gene TRBJ1-3, with a possible D match to TRBD1 (5 bases). The length of the CDR3 is 16 residues. Between the trimmed V and J ends, which lost 0 bases and 4 bases, there was a span of 14 bases. Looked up from germline, CDR1 is SGHDT and CDR2 is YYEEEE. CDR3 nucleotides: TGTGCCAGCAGCTTGGCCGTCGGGGGGTACGGAAACACCATATATTTT. Translated: CASSLAVGGYGNTIYF. Combining the CDR3 with reference TRBV5-6 and TRBJ1-3 gives the whole variable domain DAGVTQSPTHLIKTRGQQVTLRCSPKSGHDTVSWYQQALGQGPQFIFQYYEEEERQRGNFPDRFSGHQFPNYSSELNVNALLLGDSALYLCASSLAVGGYGNTIYFGEGSWLTVV.

The chain links TRBV5-3 to TRBJ2-7, with a possible D match to TRBD1 (5 bases). TRBV5-3 is classed as an ORF, of uncertain function. The CDR3 is made up of 16 amino acids. V shed 4 bases and J shed 0 bases, with 17 bases lying between them. The CDR3 reads CARSIGYQGNSYEQYF. DNA of the CDR3: TGTGCCAGAAGCATAGGATACCAGGGAAACTCCTACGAGCAGTACTTC.